These 29 T cell receptor beta chains originate from one sample sequenced in a study of T-cell reconstitution after alpha-beta-depleted transplantation in children. Molecular barcoding with unique molecular identifiers was used for the TCRbeta library. TCRdb ran MiXCR on the PCR reads and lists one entry per CDR3 protein. Among 150,000 to 200,000 distinct CDR3 sequences, less than 15% were seen once, and the ten largest hold 13%. The sequences come from PBMCs from the stem cell graft donor, collected from the stem cell graft. The receptors derive from a human donor who donated a stem cell graft to a child with acute lymphoblastic leukemia.

V and J are TRBV27 and TRBJ1-2, with D possibly TRBD1 on 6 matching bases. V lost 5 bases and J lost 5, with 12 bases in between. In germline, CDR1 is MNHEY, CDR2 SMNVEV (reference sequence). The CDR3 consists of 13 residues. The CDR3: CASSPGTPYGYTF. The CDR3 DNA reads as TGTGCCAGCAGTCCCGGGACACCTTATGGCTACACCTTC.

This clonotype was seen more than once but under ten times. J is TRBJ2-7 and V is TRBV5-1, with TRBD2 matching 14 bases. Germline CDR1 SGHRS, CDR2 YFSETQ. This CDR3 has 17 amino acids. The J segment lost 7 bases and the V segment lost 5 bases, leaving 14 bases of the junction unmatched. CDR3 sequence reads: CASSFGLAGGVVDEQYF. The CDR3 DNA reads as TGCGCCAGCAGTTTTGGACTAGCGGGAGGTGTTGTTGATGAGCAGTACTTC. Combining the CDR3 with reference TRBV5-1 and TRBJ2-7 gives the whole variable domain KAGVTQTPRYLIKTRGQQVTLSCSPISGHRSVSWYQQTPGQGLQFLFEYFSETQRNKGNFPGRFSGRQFSNSRSEMNVSTLELGDSALYLCASSFGLAGGVVDEQYFGPGTRLTVT.

This clonotype was seen repeatedly, ten times or more. The chain combines TRBV12-3 or TRBV12-4 with TRBJ2-1, with D perhaps TRBD1 (6 bases). V lost 7 bases and J lost 3, with 13 bases in between. The CDR3 spans 14 residues. The CDR3 nucleotides read TGTGCCAGCAACATGAAACAGGGCTACAATGAGCAGTTCTTC. Its protein is CASNMKQGYNEQFF.

This clonotype has at least ten counts. The V and J genes are TRBV20-1 and TRBJ2-3; 11 bases align to TRBD2. Per the germline V gene, CDR1 is DFQATT and CDR2 is SNEGSKA (reference sequence). V shed 6 bases, J shed 11 bases, and the junction held 19 bases outside the gene matches. This CDR3 spans 16 amino acids. CDR3 sequence reads: CSAPRVAGGPGVKQYF. The CDR3 DNA reads TGCAGTGCCCCCCGGGTAGCGGGAGGGCCAGGGGTAAAGCAGTATTTT.

This clonotype was recorded many times. This chain uses TRBV30 with TRBJ1-1; no clear D. Germline V gene lookup returns CDR1 GTSNPN and CDR2 SVGIG (reference sequence). This CDR3 comprises 14 residues. Trimming shortened V by 3 bases and J by 4 bases, and 15 bases separated the two germline ends. The CDR3 spells CAWSAGRVGTEAFF. CDR3 nucleotides: TGTGCCTGGAGCGCGGGAAGGGTCGGCACTGAAGCTTTCTTT.

V gene TRBV15 combines with J gene TRBJ1-1; D may be TRBD1 (5 bases). Between the trimmed V and J ends, which lost 5 bases and 4 bases, there was a span of 17 bases. Looked up from germline, CDR1 is LNHNV and CDR2 is YYDKDF (reference sequence). The CDR3 is 15 amino acids. For the CDR3, the DNA is TGTGCCACCAGCGGACCACTTGGGGGACCCACTGAAGCTTTCTTT. This sequence encodes CATSGPLGGPTEAFF.

This clonotype was observed at least ten times. V is TRBV5-1 and J is TRBJ2-5; D could derive from TRBD1 or TRBD2 (5 bases each). There are 14 residues in the CDR3. Trimming removed 2 bases at V and 11 bases at J, with 19 bases between. In germline, CDR1 is SGHRS, CDR2 YFSETQ. CDR3 DNA: TGCGCCAGCAGCTTAGGGGACGGCGGACCCCAACAGTACTTC. Translation: CASSLGDGGPQQYF.

This clonotype was detected many times. CDR3 sequence (DNA): TGCAGCGTGGTTGGGGGCTCCTACAATGAGCAGTTCTTC. This encodes CSVVGGSYNEQFF. V and J are TRBV29-1 and TRBJ2-1; either TRBD1 or TRBD2 may fit D (5 bases each). Trimming took off 6 bases at V and 0 bases at J, with 9 bases between the two ends. Germline CDR1 reads SQVTM; CDR2 reads ANQGSEA. This CDR3 comprises 13 residues.

This clonotype has ten or more counts. The gene calls are TRBV20-1 and TRBJ2-7, with 16 bases fitting TRBD2. In germline, CDR1 is DFQATT, CDR2 SNEGSKA (reference sequence). This CDR3 region has 18 residues. The V gene end was trimmed by 6 bases and the J gene end by 4 bases; junction bases not matched to a gene: 15. The CDR3 loop is CSATGTSGRAVGVYEQYF. The CDR3 coding sequence is TGCAGTGCGACCGGGACTAGCGGGAGGGCCGTAGGGGTATACGAGCAGTACTTC.

There are many counts of this clonotype. This chain uses TRBV24-1 with TRBJ1-2, with 7 nucleotides matching TRBD1. The junction had 5 bases not matched to a gene; V was cut back by 9 bases and J by 2 bases. Germline V gene data show CDR1 as KGHDR and CDR2 as SFDVKD. The CDR3 sequence is 13 residues long. For the CDR3, the DNA is TGTGCCACCGGGGACAGAAGGAACTATGGCTACACCTTC. Residues: CATGDRRNYGYTF.

There are many counts of this clonotype. The chain is built from TRBV7-9 and TRBJ2-3; TRBD2 aligns across 8 bases. The CDR3 spans 15 residues. The V and J ends lost 6 bases and 5 bases, in that order; junction bases with no gene match: 10. Germline loops: CDR1 SEHNR, CDR2 FQNEAQ (reference sequence). The CDR3 DNA reads TGTGCCAGCAGTATAAGCGGGAGCGGTGTAGATACGCAGTATTTT. It specifies CASSISGSGVDTQYF.

At least ten counts were recorded for this clonotype. The V call is TRBV5-1, the J call TRBJ2-3; possibly TRBD1 for D (6 bases). CDR1 is SGHRS, CDR2 YFSETQ, per germline. The V and J ends lost 6 bases and 3 bases respectively, with 20 bases between them. CDR3 length: 16 residues. CDR3 region: CASTRGHRGSTDTQYF. CDR3 sequence (DNA): TGCGCCAGCACCAGGGGACATCGAGGTTCGACAGATACGCAGTATTTT.

Only a few counts were recorded for this clonotype. The chain uses TRBV5-1 and TRBJ2-2; D gene ambiguous. From germline, CDR1 is SGHRS and CDR2 YFSETQ. The CDR3 runs to 15 residues. Trimming shortened V by 0 bases and J by 6 bases, and 12 bases separated the two germline ends. The CDR3 here is CASSLEGQDAGELFF. In nucleotides, the CDR3 is TGCGCCAGCAGCTTGGAGGGTCAGGACGCCGGGGAGCTGTTTTTT.

This clonotype was seen many times. This chain connects TRBV7-2 to TRBJ2-1; D call uncertain. There are 12 residues in the CDR3. Germline V gene data show CDR1 as SGHTA and CDR2 as FQGNSA. The ends were cut back, 0 bases at V and 7 bases at J, with 4 bases in the middle. Here the CDR3 reads CASSLARNEQFF. The CDR3 DNA follows: TGTGCCAGCAGCTTAGCGCGGAATGAGCAGTTCTTC.

The V gene is TRBV20-1, the J gene TRBJ2-7; 10 nucleotides agree with TRBD2. Per the germline V gene, CDR1 is DFQATT and CDR2 is SNEGSKA (reference sequence). The CDR3 has 20 amino acids. Trimming took 3 bases from V and 4 from J; bases not matched to a gene: 24. Here the CDR3 reads CSARPPPRTSGVDSYYEQYF. The CDR3 bases are TGCAGTGCTAGGCCCCCCCCTCGGACTAGCGGAGTAGACTCATATTACGAGCAGTACTTC.

As concerns this clonotype: A much larger clone is a single base away; this may be a read error. J is TRBJ2-2 and V is TRBV27; TRBD1 aligns across 8 bases. The CDR3 extends over 15 amino acids. The junction had 8 bases not matched to a gene; V was cut back by 7 bases and J by 4 bases. The germline CDR1 and CDR2 sequences are MNHEY and SMNVEV (reference sequence). The CDR3 DNA reads TGTGCCAGCAAACCGACAGGGGCAACCACCGGGGAGCTGTTTTTT. Its protein is CASKPTGATTGELFF.

This clonotype was counted only a few times. The chain links TRBV20-1 to TRBJ2-1; maybe TRBD2 (6 bases). V was pared by 2 bases and J by 0 bases, with 11 bases between. Per germline, CDR1 DFQATT and CDR2 SNEGSKA (reference sequence). The CDR3 spans 15 residues. The CDR3 DNA follows: TGCAGTGCTAGATTTGGCGGGGCCTCCTACAATGAGCAGTTCTTC. This encodes CSARFGGASYNEQFF.

Worth noting for this clonotype: One junction end disagrees with the germline gene, perhaps due to a read error. The chain has TRBV12-3 or TRBV12-4 and TRBJ1-4; 8 positions match TRBD1. This CDR3 is built from 16 residues. The CDR3 DNA reads TGTACCAGCAGTATCGGACAGGGCAACCTTAATGAAAAACTGTTTTTT. It specifies CTSSIGQGNLNEKLFF.

The chain links TRBV20-1 to TRBJ2-3, with TRBD1 as a possible D gene (6 bases). V lost 2 bases and J lost 6, with 18 bases in between. CDR1 is DFQATT and CDR2 is SNEGSKA in the germline V gene (reference sequence). This CDR3 region has 15 residues. The CDR3 DNA reads as TGCAGTGCTAGACCTCCGACTGGGGGCCTGGATACGCAGTATTTT. Translating gives CSARPPTGGLDTQYF.

Details on this clonotype: Being one base from a much bigger clone, this may be a read error. The V call is TRBV7-2, the J call TRBJ1-1; D gene ambiguous. CDR3 size: 14 residues. Germline-derived CDR1 and CDR2 are SGHTA and FQGNSA. The CDR3 DNA reads as TGTGCCAGCAGACCTACAGCTATGAACACTGAAGCTTACTTT. This sequence encodes CASRPTAMNTEAYF.

The table lists this clonotype with many counts. The rearrangement uses TRBV5-1 and TRBJ1-5; a possible D gene is TRBD1 (5 bases). Trimming left V 0 bases short and J 4 bases short, with 8 bases between. CDR1 SGHRS and CDR2 YFSETQ come from the germline V gene. The CDR3 extends over 14 amino acids. This CDR3 reads CASSLGEGNQPQHF. CDR3 in DNA: TGCGCCAGCAGCTTGGGGGAGGGGAATCAGCCCCAGCATTTT.

The rearrangement links TRBV27 to TRBJ2-2, with 7 bases that match TRBD2. CDR3 length: 15 amino acids. Losses at the gene ends were 3 bases for V and 2 bases for J; bases not matched to a gene: 3. Per the germline V gene, CDR1 is MNHEY and CDR2 is SMNVEV (reference sequence). The CDR3 region has the DNA TGTGCCAGCAGTTTCGGGGGGTACAACACCGGGGAGCTGTTTTTT. As protein: CASSFGGYNTGELFF.

This clonotype was seen a few times. This rearrangement joins TRBV12-3 or TRBV12-4 to TRBJ1-4; 10 bases line up with TRBD1. Unmatched junction bases numbered 8, after V lost 4 bases and J lost 3 bases. The CDR3 has 17 residues. The CDR3 spells CASSSGQGFNANEKLFF. DNA of the CDR3: TGTGCCAGCAGTTCGGGACAGGGGTTTAACGCTAATGAAAAACTGTTTTTT.

This clonotype has ten or more counts. The genes are TRBV12-3 or TRBV12-4 and TRBJ1-5; 9 nucleotides align to TRBD1. Trimming took 5 bases from V and 11 from J; bases not matched to a gene: 13. This CDR3 is built from 15 residues. The CDR3 reads CASSLGAGQGASQHF. The DNA of the CDR3 is TGTGCCAGCAGTCTTGGAGCGGGACAGGGCGCTTCCCAGCATTTT.

This clonotype was seen more than once but under ten times. The chain has TRBV6-5 and TRBJ2-7; 7 bases line up with TRBD2. The CDR3 spans 15 residues. Losses at the gene ends were 2 bases for V and 5 bases for J; bases not matched to a gene: 9. Germline V gene sequence: CDR1 MNHEY, CDR2 SVGAGI. The CDR3 reads CASSYKWTSEDEQYF. The CDR3 DNA reads TGTGCCAGCAGTTACAAGTGGACTAGTGAAGACGAGCAGTACTTC.

This clonotype appeared many times. The CDR3 sequence: CSVARQENTEAFF. In DNA, the CDR3 is TGCAGCGTTGCGAGGCAGGAGAACACTGAAGCTTTCTTT. The V call is TRBV29-1, the J call TRBJ1-1; D unresolved. The germline CDR1 and CDR2 sequences are SQVTM and ANQGSEA. The V end was cut by 4 bases, the J end by 1 base, with 10 bases between. This CDR3 spans 13 amino acids.

This clonotype appeared many times. The chain is built from TRBV5-5 and TRBJ2-1, with D perhaps matching TRBD2 (7 bases). The CDR3 has 15 amino acids. The V and J ends lost 0 bases and 6 bases respectively, with 13 bases between them. Looked up from germline, CDR1 is SGHKS and CDR2 is YYEKEE (reference sequence). In DNA form, the CDR3 reads TGTGCCAGCAGCTTGGTCACCGCGGGGGCCAATGAGCAGTTCTTC. Amino acids: CASSLVTAGANEQFF.

The V call is TRBV6-5, the J call TRBJ2-5; tentative D call: TRBD1 (6 bases). The ends were cut back, 0 bases at V and 5 bases at J, with 13 bases in the middle. The CDR3 is 15 residues long. Per the germline V gene, CDR1 is MNHEY and CDR2 is SVGAGI. The CDR3 protein is CASSYSWGTGETQYF. As DNA, the CDR3 is TGTGCCAGCAGTTACTCCTGGGGCACAGGGGAGACCCAGTACTTC.

The chain has TRBV7-6 and TRBJ1-1; D gene unclear. This CDR3 is built from 15 residues. The V end lost 5 bases, the J end lost 4 bases, and 17 bases lay between the germline ends. CDR1 is SGHVS, CDR2 FNYEAQ, per germline. Here the CDR3 DNA reads TGTGCCAGCAGCCAAACCCCGGGTGGTGGCACTGAAGCTTTCTTT. This codes for CASSQTPGGGTEAFF. Based on the CDR3 plus reference TRBV7-6 and TRBJ1-1, the full variable domain is GAGVSQSPRYKVTKRGQDVALRCDPISGHVSLYWYRQALGQGPEFLTYFNYEAQQDKSGLPNDRFSAERPEGSISTLTIQRTEQRDSAMYRCASSQTPGGGTEAFFGQGTRLTVV.